This TCR beta chain was identified in a study of beta chain features in type 1 diabetes. Whole-study findings and limits: The study left unresolved whether HLA type influences TCRB rearrangement. For patients and controls alike, PCR might favor shorter templates to the same degree.

Sorting based on CD45RO/CCR7/CD25/CD127/CD95/CD27 separated CD4+ naive, central memory, regulatory and stem cell-like memory cells. All of the isolated RNA was reverse transcribed, so expressed TCRB transcripts were sequenced. The table came from immunoSEQ multiplex PCR; TCRdb's copy has only in-frame clones and leaves some out. The sample includes about 150,000 clones, roughly 11% of them seen just once. Concerning this clone: Its target is unknown.

This CDR3 contains 11 residues. Germline lookup yields CDR1 SQVTM and CDR2 ANQGSEA. V lost 7 bases and J lost 8; bases outside the gene matches: 3. The clonotype originates from a man younger than 35 in good health. Sequenced: central memory CD4+ T cells from blood. V is TRBV29-1 and J is TRBJ1-2; TRBD1 matches 11 bases. CDR3 sequence (DNA): TGCAGCGCCGGGACAGGGGGAGGCTACACCTTC. It is translated as CSAGTGGGYTF.